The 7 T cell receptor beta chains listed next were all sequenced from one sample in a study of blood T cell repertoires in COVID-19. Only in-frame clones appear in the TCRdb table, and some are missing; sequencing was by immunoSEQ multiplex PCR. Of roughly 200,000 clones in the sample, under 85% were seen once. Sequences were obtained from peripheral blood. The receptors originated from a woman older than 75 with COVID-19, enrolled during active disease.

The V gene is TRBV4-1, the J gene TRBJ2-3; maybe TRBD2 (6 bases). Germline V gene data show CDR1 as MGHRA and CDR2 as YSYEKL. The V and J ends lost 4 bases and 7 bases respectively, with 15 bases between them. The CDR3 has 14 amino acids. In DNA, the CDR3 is TGCGCCAGCAGCCCCCCGTTGGGCGGGAATACGCAGTATTTT. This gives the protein CASSPPLGGNTQYF.

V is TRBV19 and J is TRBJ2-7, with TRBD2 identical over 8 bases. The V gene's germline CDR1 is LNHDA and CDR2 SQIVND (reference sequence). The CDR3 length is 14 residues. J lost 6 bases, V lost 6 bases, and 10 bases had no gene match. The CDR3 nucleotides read TGTGCCAGTAGCCCGGGGGGGGGACGGACCGAGCAGTACTTC. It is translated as CASSPGGGRTEQYF.

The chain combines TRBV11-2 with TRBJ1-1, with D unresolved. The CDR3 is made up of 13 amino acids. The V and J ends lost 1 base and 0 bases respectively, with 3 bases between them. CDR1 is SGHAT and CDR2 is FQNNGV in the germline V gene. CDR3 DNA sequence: TGTGCCAGCAGCTTAGCTGTGAACACTGAAGCTTTCTTT. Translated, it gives CASSLAVNTEAFF. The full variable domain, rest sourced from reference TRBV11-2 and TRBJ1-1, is EAGVAQSPRYKIIEKRQSVAFWCNPISGHATLYWYQQILGQGPKLLIQFQNNGVVDDSQLPKDRFSAERLKGVDSTLKIQPAKLEDSAVYLCASSLAVNTEAFFGQGTRLTVV.

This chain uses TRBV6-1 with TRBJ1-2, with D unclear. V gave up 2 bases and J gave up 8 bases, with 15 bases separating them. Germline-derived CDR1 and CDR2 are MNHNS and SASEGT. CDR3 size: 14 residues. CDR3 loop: CASSESMWSYGYTF. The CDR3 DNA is TGTGCCAGCAGTGAAAGTATGTGGAGTTACGGCTACACCTTC.

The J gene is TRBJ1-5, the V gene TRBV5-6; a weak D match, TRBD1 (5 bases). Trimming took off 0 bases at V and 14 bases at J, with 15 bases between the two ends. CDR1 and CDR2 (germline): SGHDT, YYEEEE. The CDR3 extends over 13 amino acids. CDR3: CASSLGPQDQEHF. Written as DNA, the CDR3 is TGTGCCAGCAGCTTGGGCCCACAGGATCAGGAGCATTTT.

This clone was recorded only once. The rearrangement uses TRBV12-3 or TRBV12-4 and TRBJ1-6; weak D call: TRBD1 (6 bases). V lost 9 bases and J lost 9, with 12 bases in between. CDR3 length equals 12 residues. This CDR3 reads CASSPGVSPLHF. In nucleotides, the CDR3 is TGTGCCAGTTCTCCAGGGGTTTCACCCCTCCACTTT.

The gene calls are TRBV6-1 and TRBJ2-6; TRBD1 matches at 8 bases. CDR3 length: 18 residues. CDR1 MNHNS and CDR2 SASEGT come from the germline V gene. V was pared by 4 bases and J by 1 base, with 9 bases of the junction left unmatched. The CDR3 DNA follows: TGTGCCAGCAGTGCCGAGACAGGGGACGCATCTGGGGCCAACGTCCTGACTTTC. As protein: CASSAETGDASGANVLTF.